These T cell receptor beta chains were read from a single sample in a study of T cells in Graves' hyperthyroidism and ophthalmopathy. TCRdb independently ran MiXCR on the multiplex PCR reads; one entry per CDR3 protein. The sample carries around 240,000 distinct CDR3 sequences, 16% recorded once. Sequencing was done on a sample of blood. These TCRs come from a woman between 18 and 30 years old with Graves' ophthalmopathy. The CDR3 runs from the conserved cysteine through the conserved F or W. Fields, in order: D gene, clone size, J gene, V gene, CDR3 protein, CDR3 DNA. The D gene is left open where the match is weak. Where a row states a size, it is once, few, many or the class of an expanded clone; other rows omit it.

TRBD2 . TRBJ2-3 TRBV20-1 CSAYRLAGVDTQYF TGCAGTGCTTATCGTCTAGCGGGAGTGGATACGCAGTATTTT
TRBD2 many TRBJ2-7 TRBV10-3 CAIRTRDYDSYEQYF TGTGCCATCAGGACACGGGACTACGACTCCTACGAGCAGTACTTC
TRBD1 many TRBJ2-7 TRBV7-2 CASSTGTGSYEQYF TGTGCCAGCAGCACCGGGACAGGGTCCTACGAGCAGTACTTC
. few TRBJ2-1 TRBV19 CASSDLGGNEQFF TGTGCCAGTAGTGACCTAGGGGGCAATGAGCAGTTCTTC
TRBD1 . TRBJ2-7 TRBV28 CASSLKGTGDAYEQYF TGTGCCAGCAGTTTGAAGGGGACAGGGGACGCCTACGAGCAGTACTTC
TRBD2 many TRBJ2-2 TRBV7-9 CASSSGTGGRTGELFF TGTGCCAGCAGCTCGGGAACGGGAGGTCGAACCGGGGAGCTGTTTTTT
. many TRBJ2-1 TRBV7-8 CALGQDRDTFYNEQFF TGTGCCCTGGGTCAGGACCGAGACACATTCTACAATGAGCAGTTCTTC
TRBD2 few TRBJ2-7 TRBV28 CASSSPGRDYEQHF TGTGCCAGCAGCTCCCCGGGACGGGACTACGAGCAGCACTTC
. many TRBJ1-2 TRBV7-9 CASSSGPSYGYTF TGTGCCAGCAGCTCCGGACCGAGCTATGGCTACACCTTC
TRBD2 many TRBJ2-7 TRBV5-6 CASSLGLAASTYEQYF TGTGCCAGCAGCTTGGGACTAGCGGCCTCAACCTACGAGCAGTACTTC
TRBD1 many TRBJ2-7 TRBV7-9 CASSRQGARSYEQYF TGTGCCAGCAGCCGTCAGGGGGCGAGGTCCTACGAGCAGTACTTC
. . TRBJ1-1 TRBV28 CASSLIGSGSTFF TGTGCCAGCAGTCTAATAGGGTCGGGGAGCACTTTCTTT
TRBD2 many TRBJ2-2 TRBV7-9 CASSLTSGPTGELFF TGTGCCAGCAGCCTTACTAGCGGCCCCACCGGGGAGCTGTTTTTT
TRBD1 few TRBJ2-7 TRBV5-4 CASSSGGRTGINTEQYF TGTGCCAGCAGCTCGGGTGGCAGGACAGGGATAAATACTGAGCAGTACTTC
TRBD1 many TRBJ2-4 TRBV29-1 CSVGTGGLAKNIQYF TGCAGCGTAGGAACAGGGGGCTTAGCCAAAAACATTCAGTACTTC